What follows are 21 T cell receptor beta chains derived from one specimen sequenced in a study of T cells after somatic rescue of genetic block. Profiled with immunoSEQ multiplex PCR; TCRdb holds only in-frame clones, not every one. The sample comprises about 15,000 clones, 72% of which are singletons, and approximately 15% rests with the top ten. Specimen: peripheral blood mononuclear cells (PBMCs). The receptors were sampled from a boy between 10 and 17 years old.

V usage is TRBV19 and J usage is TRBJ1-2; D remains unclear. Germline-derived CDR1 and CDR2 are LNHDA and SQIVND (reference sequence). The CDR3 is 11 residues long. V was cut by 3 bases and J by 4 bases, with 3 bases left in between. Here the CDR3 reads CASSIGYGYTF. The CDR3 region has the DNA TGTGCCAGTAGTATTGGCTATGGCTACACCTTC.

This sequence joins TRBV5-6 and TRBJ2-1, with D possibly being TRBD2 (6 bases). Germline lookup yields CDR1 SGHDT and CDR2 YYEEEE. With 2 bases removed from V and 0 bases from J, the gap between germline ends came to 15 bases. The CDR3 spans 17 residues. The CDR3 coding sequence is TGTGCCAGCAGCTTCATGGGAATGGAGGGCTCCTACAATGAGCAGTTCTTC. Its translation: CASSFMGMEGSYNEQFF.

The J gene is TRBJ2-5, the V gene TRBV25-1; D not certain. The CDR3 has 16 residues. Germline V gene sequence: CDR1 MGHDK, CDR2 SYGVNS. V was cut by 0 bases and J by 1 base, with 12 bases left in between. CDR3 loop: CASSEYLVATQETQYF. The CDR3 bases are TGTGCCAGCAGTGAATATCTGGTGGCAACCCAAGAGACCCAGTACTTC.

The V and J genes are TRBV6-6 and TRBJ1-5; 7 bases line up with TRBD1. The germline CDR1 and CDR2 sequences are MNHNY and SVGAGI (reference sequence). V lost 2 bases to trimming and J lost 5 bases; unmatched junction nucleotides: 3. The CDR3 runs 14 residues. As DNA, the CDR3 is TGTGCCAGCAGTTACGACAGGGATTATCAGCCCCAGCATTTT. As protein: CASSYDRDYQPQHF.

This chain connects TRBV7-9 to TRBJ2-7; D remains unclear. CDR1 and CDR2 (germline): SEHNR, FQNEAQ (reference sequence). The V gene lost 4 bases and the J gene lost 2 bases, with 9 bases spanning the gap. The CDR3 is 13 residues long. CDR3 region: CASSSWTPYEQYF. CDR3 bases: TGTGCCAGCAGCTCGTGGACCCCCTACGAGCAGTACTTC. The full variable domain, its missing parts supplied by reference TRBV7-9 and TRBJ2-7, is DTGVSQNPRHKITKRGQNVTFRCDPISEHNRLYWYRQTLGQGPEFLTYFQNEAQLEKSRLLSDRFSAERPKGSFSTLEIQRTEQGDSAMYLCASSSWTPYEQYFGPGTRLTVT.

This chain connects TRBV21-1 to TRBJ2-1; the table's D gene call, TRBD1, was not cross checked with the DNA. TRBV21-1 is classified as a pseudogene. There are 21 residues in the CDR3. CDR3 sequence (DNA): TGTGCCAGCAGCAAAGAAATACCCTTGGGGACAGGGGGGAGCTCCTACAATGAGCAGTTCTTC. Amino acid sequence: CASSKEIPLGTGGSSYNEQFF.

The chain joins TRBV11-2 to TRBJ2-5; D remains unclear. Looked up from germline, CDR1 is SGHAT and CDR2 is FQNNGV. V shed 2 bases and J shed 4 bases, with 14 bases lying between them. The CDR3 consists of 15 residues. This CDR3 reads CASSLTQWVGETQYF. CDR3 bases: TGTGCCAGCAGCTTAACGCAGTGGGTAGGAGAGACCCAGTACTTC.

This clone was detected a few times. The chain combines TRBV28 with TRBJ2-3; 8 bases are shared with TRBD2. V lost 1 base and J lost 4; bases outside the gene matches: 16. The CDR3 contains 19 residues. In germline, CDR1 is MDHEN, CDR2 SYDVKM. CDR3 amino acids: CASSLFAGRGWLGPDTQYF. DNA for the CDR3: TGTGCCAGCAGTTTATTCGCCGGGAGGGGTTGGTTGGGACCAGATACGCAGTATTTT.

This clone has just a few counts. The genes are TRBV28 and TRBJ2-7; D possibly corresponds to TRBD1 (6 bases). This CDR3 comprises 17 residues. Germline assignment: CDR1 MDHEN and CDR2 SYDVKM. Trimming removed 5 bases from V and 1 base from J, with 21 bases in between. The CDR3 nucleotides are TGTGCCAGCAGTATAGAGGGACAAACTATGGGGTCCTACGAGCAGTACTTC. It yields the protein CASSIEGQTMGSYEQYF.

CDR3 sequence (DNA): TGTGCCAGTAGTCTTTGGACAGGGGGAAGTGGCGGGGAGCTGTTTTTT. It codes for CASSLWTGGSGGELFF. This sequence joins TRBV19 and TRBJ2-2, with TRBD1 matching over 10 bases. The V segment lost 5 bases and the J segment 7 bases; nucleotides outside the gene matches: 10. Germline V gene lookup returns CDR1 LNHDA and CDR2 SQIVND (reference sequence). This CDR3 contains 16 residues.

The CDR3: CASSLRLGLGNEQFF. CDR3 in DNA: TGTGCCAGCAGCTTAAGACTAGGACTGGGAAATGAGCAGTTCTTC. The chain recombines TRBV7-3 with TRBJ2-1; a possible D gene is TRBD2 (6 bases). Deletions cut 1 base from V and 7 bases from J, with 14 bases between. The CDR3 has 15 residues. The germline V gene has CDR1 SGHTA and CDR2 FQGTGA.

The chain couples TRBV15 to TRBJ1-4, with TRBD1 matching over 9 bases. Germline loops: CDR1 LNHNV, CDR2 YYDKDF (reference sequence). With V trimmed by 0 bases and J by 0 bases, 8 bases remained unmatched. CDR3 length: 19 amino acids. CDR3 residues: CATSRDRGTGFPTNEKLFF. The CDR3, as DNA: TGTGCCACCAGCAGAGATCGGGGGACAGGGTTCCCAACTAATGAAAAACTGTTTTTT.

The chain employs TRBV4-2 and TRBJ1-6, with 7 positions matching TRBD1. The CDR3 sequence is 18 residues long. Losses at the gene ends were 2 bases for V and 0 bases for J; bases not matched to a gene: 7. Germline-derived CDR1 and CDR2 are LGHNA and YNFKEQ. The CDR3 nucleotides are TGTGCCAGCAGCCAAATGGCTGGGGACAGCTCCTATAATTCACCCCTCCACTTT. The encoded protein is CASSQMAGDSSYNSPLHF.

The chain couples TRBV7-9 to TRBJ2-3, with D hard to call. CDR3 length: 15 amino acids. Trimming shortened V by 7 bases and J by 1 base, and 15 bases separated the two germline ends. Germline CDR1 is SEHNR and CDR2 is FQNEAQ (reference sequence). For the CDR3, the DNA is TGTGCCAGCATCAAAAGGCGTCAGGGCACAGATACGCAGTATTTT. Translated: CASIKRRQGTDTQYF.

CDR3 DNA: TGTGCCTGGAGCCGCTTGAGGGACACTGAAGCTTTCTTT. Translated, it gives CAWSRLRDTEAFF. The chain has TRBV30 and TRBJ1-1; D is ambiguous. The length of the CDR3 is 13 residues. The V end lost 3 bases, the J end lost 3 bases, and 11 bases lay between the germline ends. Germline CDR1 reads GTSNPN; CDR2 reads SVGIG (reference sequence).

This chain joins TRBV6-6 and TRBJ1-1; D is uncertain. Trimming cost V 6 bases and J 3 bases, with 17 bases left between them. Germline lookup yields CDR1 MNHNY and CDR2 SVGAGI (reference sequence). There are 15 residues in the CDR3. CDR3 sequence: CASSFDNLLDTEAFF. The CDR3 coding sequence is TGTGCCAGCAGCTTCGACAACTTGCTCGACACTGAAGCTTTCTTT.

This chain uses TRBV10-3 with TRBJ2-1; D could derive from TRBD1 or TRBD2 (6 bases each). Germline CDR1 is ENHRY and CDR2 is SYGVKD. The CDR3 is 15 amino acids. Between the trimmed V and J ends, which lost 2 bases and 9 bases, there was a span of 17 bases. The CDR3 DNA follows: TGTGCCATCAGTGAGGGAGGGGGTTCACTGAGTGAGCAGTTCTTC. As protein: CAISEGGGSLSEQFF.

Written as DNA, the CDR3 is TGTGCCAGCAGTGACGGCAGGGGAAAGGGGACAGATACGCAGTATTTT. Translating gives CASSDGRGKGTDTQYF. This chain connects TRBV7-3 to TRBJ2-3; a weak D match, TRBD1 (6 bases). The V gene's germline CDR1 is SGHTA and CDR2 FQGTGA. CDR3 size: 16 residues. V was shortened by 6 bases and J by 3 bases, with 19 bases between the two germline ends. The full variable domain, in which reference TRBV7-3 and TRBJ2-3 provide the parts outside the CDR3, is GAGVSQTPSNKVTEKGKYVELRCDPISGHTALYWYRQSLGQGPEFLIYFQGTGAADDSGLPNDRFFAVRPEGSVSTLKIQRTERGDSAVYLCASSDGRGKGTDTQYFGPGTRLTVL.

This clone occurred a few times. Other DNA sequences in this sample translate to the same CDR3. The rearrangement joins TRBV5-6 to TRBJ2-7, with no clear D. Trimming removed 0 bases at V and 3 bases at J, with 10 bases between. CDR1 SGHDT and CDR2 YYEEEE come from the germline V gene. The CDR3 totals 14 residues. The CDR3 DNA reads as TGTGCCAGCAGCTTGGAGGCACGAGGCTACGAGCAGTACTTC. Residues: CASSLEARGYEQYF.

This sequence joins TRBV6-6 and TRBJ1-2; unclear D gene. The V gene's germline CDR1 is MNHNY and CDR2 SVGAGI (reference sequence). Trimming pared 0 bases from V and 8 bases from J, leaving 16 bases between. The CDR3 consists of 15 residues. The CDR3 is CASSYSIARTLGYTF. DNA for the CDR3: TGTGCCAGCAGTTACTCGATAGCCAGAACTTTGGGCTACACCTTC.

The chain has TRBV30 and TRBJ2-5; 7 bases match TRBD2. The V segment lost 0 bases and the J segment 2 bases; nucleotides outside the gene matches: 12. Germline CDR1 is GTSNPN and CDR2 is SVGIG (reference sequence). This CDR3 has 17 amino acids. CDR3 sequence: CAWSVGFSGGPQETQYF. Written as DNA, the CDR3 is TGTGCCTGGAGTGTAGGGTTTTCGGGAGGCCCTCAAGAGACCCAGTACTTC.